The clone carrying this T cell receptor (beta chain) appeared a single time. The germline gives CDR1 SGHNT, CDR2 YENEEA. This CDR3 spans 14 amino acids. PCR was performed a second time for about 7 to 11 cycles using a sample-barcoded 5' primer and a J-beta primer mix. The authors tagged each cDNA molecule using a template-switch adaptor with 12 random nucleotides. The study obtained at least 2.5 million CDR3-containing paired-end reads from every sample. TCRdb itself ran the 5' RACE reads through MiXCR, one entry per CDR3 protein. In the table there are over 1,500,000 distinct CDR3 sequences, roughly 49% of which are singletons. This record comes from a study of blood T cells in healthy people across ages. Across the whole study: Template switching caught about one barcoded beta molecule for each two T cells.

It was approximately 10 milliliters of peripheral blood that were drawn from each donor. Sequencing input: blood. The receptor's source is a woman between 35 and 50 years old in good health. The J gene is TRBJ2-1, the V gene TRBV11-3; D is unresolved. The end of the DNA is better explained by TRBJ2-7, so the J call may be wrong. The CDR3 DNA reads TGTGCCAGCAGTTCACCGAGCTCCTACAATGAGCAGTACTTC. As protein: CASSSPSSYNEQYF.